This entry lists 20 T cell receptor beta chains sequenced from one sample in a study of T cells in Graves' hyperthyroidism and ophthalmopathy. From RNA transcripts, TCR beta CDR3 regions were amplified. The HTBI set primed first-round TCR CDR3 RT-PCR. TCRdb reanalysed the multiplex PCR reads using MiXCR and keeps one entry per CDR3 protein. The table has approximately 400,000 distinct CDR3 sequences, more than 15% seen once; the top ten hold about 7.7%. The sample taken for sequencing was blood. The receptors come from a woman aged 18-29 years with Graves' hyperthyroidism.

This clonotype showed up just a few times. This chain uses TRBV20-1 with TRBJ2-1; 13 bases are a match to TRBD2. The junction had 11 bases not matched to a gene; V was cut back by 5 bases and J by 7 bases. This CDR3 is 16 amino acids long. Germline V lookup: CDR1 DFQATT, CDR2 SNEGSKA (reference sequence). The CDR3 nucleotides are TGCAGTGCTCCCGGGGGACTAGCGGGGCGAGGGAATGAGCAGTTCTTC. The encoded protein is CSAPGGLAGRGNEQFF.

V usage is TRBV19 and J usage is TRBJ2-3; 9 nucleotides agree with TRBD1. With 3 bases clipped from V and 4 bases from J, the junction kept 17 bases outside the gene matches. CDR3 length: 19 amino acids. In germline, CDR1 is LNHDA, CDR2 SQIVND (reference sequence). The CDR3 is CASSIHVPRDRDVADTQYF. Written as DNA, the CDR3 is TGTGCCAGTAGTATTCATGTACCCCGGGACAGGGATGTCGCAGATACGCAGTATTTT.

This clonotype was recorded at least ten times. For the CDR3, the DNA is TGTGCCAGGACGATCAGGGGGGGGGAGACCCAGTACTTC. Residues: CARTIRGGETQYF. The chain combines TRBV2 with TRBJ2-5, with D perhaps assigned TRBD1 or TRBD2 (7 bases each). V lost 9 bases to trimming and J lost 5 bases, with 16 bases between them. In germline, CDR1 is SNHLY, CDR2 FYNNEI. The CDR3 spans 13 residues.

The sample holds many counts of this clonotype. The chain has TRBV5-6 and TRBJ2-7, with D hard to call. Trimming pared 0 bases from V and 6 bases from J, leaving 7 bases between. CDR3 size: 12 residues. In germline, CDR1 is SGHDT, CDR2 YYEEEE. The CDR3 nucleotides are TGTGCCAGCAGCTTGGCAGTGGGCGAGCAGTACTTC. It encodes CASSLAVGEQYF.

The rearrangement joins TRBV4-2 to TRBJ1-6, with 9 positions matching TRBD1. J gave up 10 bases and V 2 bases, and 6 bases lay outside the gene matches. CDR3 length: 15 residues. CDR1 and CDR2 from the germline V gene are LGHNA and YNFKEQ. CDR3 sequence: CASSQQQGADSPLHF. In nucleotides, the CDR3 is TGTGCCAGCAGCCAACAACAGGGGGCTGACTCACCCCTCCACTTT.

This clonotype was counted only a few times. This sequence may be a read error, since a much larger clone differs from it by one base. The rearrangement joins TRBV29-1 to TRBJ1-2; D is perhaps TRBD1 (5 bases). The CDR3 totals 13 residues. The germline CDR1 and CDR2 sequences are SQVTM and ANQGSEA. CDR3 DNA sequence: TGCAGCGTTTCGACAGACACTTCCGATGGCTACGCCTTC. It translates to CSVSTDTSDGYAF.

The rearrangement joins TRBV5-6 to TRBJ2-1; no reliable D call. Germline CDR1 is SGHDT and CDR2 is YYEEEE. The CDR3 extends over 16 amino acids. Trimming stripped 3 bases from V and 0 bases from J, with 13 bases between. The CDR3 here is CASSYAALSSYNEQFF. In nucleotides, the CDR3 is TGTGCCAGCAGCTATGCAGCGTTGAGCTCCTACAATGAGCAGTTCTTC.

The chain joins TRBV10-3 to TRBJ1-3; weak D call: TRBD1 (6 bases). Germline V gene sequence: CDR1 ENHRY, CDR2 SYGVKD. Trimming took 2 bases from V and 0 from J, leaving 17 bases between them. The CDR3 extends over 18 amino acids. This CDR3 reads CAISERRTASFSGNTIYF. The CDR3 region has the DNA TGTGCCATCAGTGAGAGAAGGACAGCTTCCTTCTCTGGAAACACCATATATTTT.

The V and J genes are TRBV28 and TRBJ2-1, with TRBD2 identical over 10 bases. V lost 3 bases to trimming and J lost 0 bases; unmatched junction nucleotides: 5. CDR3 length equals 17 residues. Looked up from germline, CDR1 is MDHEN and CDR2 is SYDVKM. The CDR3 is CASSFLSGRASYNEQFF. CDR3 nucleotides: TGTGCCAGCAGTTTTCTCAGCGGGAGGGCCTCCTACAATGAGCAGTTCTTC.

This clonotype has a count of ten or more. This chain links TRBV6-6 with TRBJ1-1; D not certain. V lost 2 bases and J 7 bases, leaving 8 bases between the germline ends. Germline loops: CDR1 MNHNY, CDR2 SVGAGI (reference sequence). The CDR3 is 12 residues long. In DNA form, the CDR3 reads TGTGCCAGCAGTTACGGTGGCAGTGAAGCTTTCTTT. Its translation is CASSYGGSEAFF.

V gene TRBV11-2 combines with J gene TRBJ2-2, with D possibly being TRBD2 (6 bases). Germline V lookup: CDR1 SGHAT, CDR2 FQNNGV. Trimming pared 5 bases from V and 0 bases from J, leaving 13 bases between. This CDR3 is built from 16 residues. The CDR3 DNA reads as TGTGCCAGCAGCGCACCGGGACTTGCGAACACCGGGGAGCTGTTTTTT. Protein: CASSAPGLANTGELFF.

The CDR3 DNA is TGCGCCAGCAGTGAGTCCGGCCTAGCGGGAGGGCAAACCGATAATGAGCAGTTCTTC. It specifies CASSESGLAGGQTDNEQFF. The V and J genes are TRBV10-1 and TRBJ2-1; TRBD2 agrees at 12 bases. Germline values: CDR1 WNHNN, CDR2 SYGVQD (reference sequence). The CDR3 loop spans 19 amino acids. V lost 0 bases to trimming and J lost 7 bases; unmatched junction nucleotides: 13.

This chain uses TRBV5-1 with TRBJ1-1; 8 bases map to TRBD1. Germline V gene lookup returns CDR1 SGHRS and CDR2 YFSETQ. V lost 0 bases and J lost 1; bases outside the gene matches: 5. The length of the CDR3 is 16 residues. The CDR3 DNA reads as TGCGCCAGCAGCTTGGAGGGGGGACAGGCGAACACTGAAGCTTTCTTT. Protein: CASSLEGGQANTEAFF.

This clonotype was seen only a few times. This rearrangement joins TRBV14 to TRBJ2-2; TRBD2 matches 12 bases. The CDR3 has 18 residues. Trimming at V came to 4 bases and at J to 5 bases, leaving 11 bases not matched to a gene. Germline CDR1 SGHDN, CDR2 FVKESK. CDR3 nucleotide sequence: TGTGCCAGCAGCCGCAAAAGCGCCGGGACTAGCGGGACCGGGGAGCTGTTTTTT. Protein sequence: CASSRKSAGTSGTGELFF.

The chain links TRBV5-1 to TRBJ1-1; D is undetermined. V shed 0 bases and J shed 5 bases, with 17 bases lying between them. CDR3 length: 16 amino acids. Germline CDR1 reads SGHRS; CDR2 reads YFSETQ. In DNA, the CDR3 is TGCGCCAGCAGCTTGGCTGCACCCAAGGATATAACTGAAGCTTTCTTT. This encodes CASSLAAPKDITEAFF.

This clonotype has a count of ten or more. This rearrangement joins TRBV27 to TRBJ2-3; TRBD1 or TRBD2 may be the D gene (5 bases each). The CDR3 runs to 14 residues. In germline, CDR1 is MNHEY, CDR2 SMNVEV (reference sequence). The V end was cut by 8 bases, the J end by 2 bases, with 14 bases between. In DNA form, the CDR3 reads TGTGCCAGCGGGACCTGGGACCCCACAGATACGCAGTATTTT. This sequence encodes CASGTWDPTDTQYF.

This clonotype was seen many times. The CDR3 DNA is TGCGCCAGCAGCCAAGAATCCCTACTGACAGGCCAAGAGACCCAGTACTTC. Protein sequence: CASSQESLLTGQETQYF. The chain carries TRBV4-1 and TRBJ2-5; a weak D match, TRBD1 (6 bases). This CDR3 comprises 17 residues. Germline lookup yields CDR1 MGHRA and CDR2 YSYEKL. V was pared by 0 bases and J by 1 base, with 15 bases between.

This clonotype was recorded at least ten times. The V and J genes are TRBV2 and TRBJ2-3; D not certain. Between the trimmed V and J ends, which lost 6 bases and 2 bases, there was a span of 15 bases. The germline V gene encodes CDR1 SNHLY and CDR2 FYNNEI. The CDR3 totals 15 residues. The CDR3 here is CASRSRWRITDTQYF. The CDR3 DNA reads as TGTGCCAGCAGAAGTAGGTGGCGGATCACAGATACGCAGTATTTT.

This clonotype has a count of ten or more. This chain uses TRBV15 with TRBJ2-7; no definite D call. The CDR3 has 13 amino acids. Germline assignment: CDR1 LNHNV and CDR2 YYDKDF (reference sequence). Trimming shortened V by 1 base and J by 0 bases, and 4 bases separated the two germline ends. CDR3 region: CATSRGHSYEQYF. The DNA of the CDR3 is TGTGCCACCAGCAGAGGACACTCCTACGAGCAGTACTTC.

The rearrangement links TRBV29-1 to TRBJ2-7, with 11 bases aligning to TRBD1. The CDR3 has 14 residues. The J segment lost 4 bases and the V segment lost 5 bases, leaving 7 bases of the junction unmatched. Germline V gene data show CDR1 as SQVTM and CDR2 as ANQGSEA. The CDR3 region has the DNA TGCAGCGTTACCCGGACAGGGGGCGCGTACGAGCAGTACTTC. This encodes CSVTRTGGAYEQYF.